These 32 T cell receptor beta chains came from one sample sequenced in a study of T cells generated in artificial thymic organoids. The organoids combined MS5 murine stromal cells carrying human DLL1 with human hematopoietic stem and progenitor cells. Organoids were seeded with FACS-purified CD34+CD3- stem and progenitor cells depleted of residual T cells. Semi-nested PCR with reverse primers in the TRAC or TRBC constant regions amplified each chain separately. In TCRdb, the 5' RACE reads were re-called with MiXCR into one record per CDR3 protein. Here the sample spans some 5,100 distinct CDR3 sequences, 20% to 25% being singletons. These receptors lack a known antigen. The sequencing input was naive CD8+ T cells grown in artificial thymic organoids from cord blood stem and progenitor cells. The subset is: CD3+TCRalphabeta+CD8SP T cells; for blood, CD45RO-CCR7+ naive CD8+ T cells. The receptor source for this set is a human donor who gave cord blood stem cells for thymic organoid culture, a cardiac surgery patient who gave postnatal thymus, or a blood donor (not recorded which).

The chain carries TRBV4-1 and TRBJ1-1, with D possibly matching TRBD1 (6 bases). Between the trimmed V and J ends, which lost 5 bases and 5 bases, there was a span of 12 bases. Per germline, CDR1 MGHRA and CDR2 YSYEKL. The length of the CDR3 is 13 residues. For the CDR3, the DNA is TGCGCCAGCAGCTGGGGGCTAGGAACTGAAGCTTTCTTT. Its protein is CASSWGLGTEAFF.

The chain has TRBV12-3 or TRBV12-4 and TRBJ1-1, with TRBD1 matching over 7 bases. V shed 3 bases, J shed 3 bases, and the junction held 13 bases outside the gene matches. This CDR3 has 17 residues. The CDR3 reads CASSFGGTAVGDTEAFF. The CDR3 DNA is TGTGCCAGCAGTTTTGGGGGGACAGCAGTCGGGGACACTGAAGCTTTCTTT.

This clonotype showed up many times. This chain connects TRBV11-2 to TRBJ2-5, with D hard to call. The ends were cut back, 1 base at V and 5 bases at J, with 26 bases in the middle. Germline V gene sequence: CDR1 SGHAT, CDR2 FQNNGV. There are 19 residues in the CDR3. CDR3 loop: CASSLARMSGPLNGETQYF. The CDR3 DNA follows: TGTGCCAGCAGCTTAGCCCGGATGAGTGGGCCCCTCAATGGGGAGACCCAGTACTTC.

In this sample, this clonotype is medium-sized (0.01 to 0.1%). The chain couples TRBV19 to TRBJ2-4; TRBD1 matches at 8 bases. V shed 5 bases and J 4 bases; nucleotides not matched to a gene: 1. The CDR3 length is 13 residues. In germline, CDR1 is LNHDA, CDR2 SQIVND (reference sequence). The CDR3 DNA is TGTGCCAGTAGTCGACAGGGGAAAAACATTCAGTACTTC. This codes for CASSRQGKNIQYF.

This clonotype is labeled as medium-sized. V usage is TRBV10-3 and J usage is TRBJ2-7, with 9 bases that match TRBD1. Trimming at V came to 10 bases and at J to 2 bases, leaving 3 bases not matched to a gene. CDR3 length equals 12 residues. The germline gives CDR1 ENHRY, CDR2 SYGVKD. CDR3 loop: CATGQGPYEQYF. DNA for the CDR3: TGTGCCACTGGACAGGGGCCCTACGAGCAGTACTTC.

The genes are TRBV6-1 and TRBJ2-7; D is uncertain. CDR3 size: 10 residues. V was trimmed by 8 bases and J by 4 bases, leaving 6 bases between them. Per germline, CDR1 MNHNS and CDR2 SASEGT. The CDR3 loop is CASPSYEQYF. For the CDR3, the DNA is TGTGCCAGCCCCAGTTACGAGCAGTACTTC.

The chain couples TRBV7-2 to TRBJ2-5, with D possibly matching TRBD2 (6 bases). The length of the CDR3 is 16 residues. Between the trimmed V and J ends, which lost 6 bases and 2 bases, there was a span of 19 bases. The germline V gene encodes CDR1 SGHTA and CDR2 FQGNSA. This CDR3 reads CASSFGAGRLQETQYF. The CDR3 DNA is TGTGCCAGCAGTTTTGGGGCGGGACGGCTGCAAGAGACCCAGTACTTC.

In its sample, this clonotype ranks as medium-sized. The chain is built from TRBV12-3 or TRBV12-4 and TRBJ2-7; 9 bases are a match to TRBD1. Germline trimming cut 6 bases from V and 4 bases from J; bases unmatched to any gene: 7. This CDR3 comprises 14 residues. In DNA, the CDR3 is TGTGCCAGCAGCTTTTACAGGGGGCTATACGAGCAGTACTTC. The encoded protein is CASSFYRGLYEQYF.

V and J are TRBV28 and TRBJ2-3; D perhaps matches TRBD1 (6 bases). Germline V lookup: CDR1 MDHEN, CDR2 SYDVKM. V gave up 4 bases and J gave up 1 base, with 9 bases separating them. The CDR3 has 14 amino acids. DNA of the CDR3: TGTGCCAGCAGTTGGGGGCGGGGCACAGATACGCAGTATTTT. Its protein is CASSWGRGTDTQYF.

This clonotype was seen a few times. A single base separates this from a much larger clone, so it may be a read error. The V call is TRBV4-2, the J call TRBJ2-5, with 11 bases matching TRBD2. The CDR3 has 16 residues. In germline, CDR1 is LGHNA, CDR2 YNFKEQ. The CDR3 is CASSRRLAGRRETRYF. CDR3 DNA sequence: TGTGCCAGCAGCCGACGACTAGCGGGGCGGCGGGAGACCCGGTACTTC.

As to this clonotype: One junction end does not reproduce the germline sequence, and a read error may be involved. The rearrangement links TRBV4-3 to TRBJ2-3; D is unresolved. The CDR3 spans 15 residues. From germline, CDR1 is LGHNA and CDR2 YSLEER. The CDR3 region has the DNA TGTGCCTGCAGCCTTGGCTGCTGGCGCACAGATACGCAGTATTTT. Residues: CACSLGCWRTDTQYF.

Points on this clonotype: This sequence may be a read error, since a much larger clone differs from it by one base. The rearrangement joins TRBV4-3 to TRBJ2-5; 9 bases align to TRBD1. This CDR3 contains 13 residues. From germline, CDR1 is LGHNA and CDR2 YSLEER. In DNA form, the CDR3 reads TGCGCCAGCAGCCAAGATATTGGACAGGGGTCAGACTTC. Encoded protein: CASSQDIGQGSDF.

The chain recombines TRBV20-1 with TRBJ1-1; perhaps TRBD1 as D (5 bases). The V gene lost 0 bases and the J gene lost 1 base, with 18 bases spanning the gap. The germline CDR1 and CDR2 sequences are DFQATT and SNEGSKA (reference sequence). This CDR3 has 17 amino acids. In nucleotides, the CDR3 is TGCAGTGCTAGAGATCCCCAGGGAGTATTATGGAACACTGAAGCTTTCTTT. Its translation is CSARDPQGVLWNTEAFF.

Sample share makes this clonotype medium-sized. The rearrangement links TRBV28 to TRBJ1-5; possibly TRBD1 for D (6 bases). V lost 3 bases and J 9 bases, leaving 15 bases between the germline ends. CDR3 size: 14 residues. The germline V gene encodes CDR1 MDHEN and CDR2 SYDVKM. The CDR3 is CASSLWTVIWPQHF. In DNA form, the CDR3 reads TGTGCCAGCAGTTTGTGGACAGTGATTTGGCCCCAGCATTTT. The full variable domain, completed using reference TRBV28 and TRBJ1-5, is DVKVTQSSRYLVKRTGEKVFLECVQDMDHENMFWYRQDPGLGLRLIYFSYDVKMKEKGDIPEGYSVSREKKERFSLILESASTNQTSMYLCASSLWTVIWPQHFGDGTRLSIL.

Concerning this clonotype: Germline and junction disagree at one end, which may indicate a read error. J is TRBJ2-1 and V is TRBV4-3, with D possibly matching TRBD1 (5 bases). The CDR3 is 12 residues long. The germline V gene has CDR1 LGHNA and CDR2 YSLEER. CDR3 residues: CASSARVHEQLF. CDR3 sequence (DNA): TGCGCCAGCAGCGCCAGGGTCCATGAGCAGCTCTTC.

The chain joins TRBV25-1 to TRBJ2-1, with 8 bases identical to TRBD2. CDR1 is MGHDK, CDR2 SYGVNS, per germline. V lost 4 bases, J lost 2 bases, and 4 bases stayed unmatched. This CDR3 comprises 15 residues. As DNA, the CDR3 is TGTGCCAGCAGTGCGGGACTAGTGGCCTACAATGAGCAGTTCTTC. The encoded protein is CASSAGLVAYNEQFF.

This rearrangement joins TRBV28 to TRBJ2-7; D remains ambiguous. The V gene lost 6 bases and the J gene lost 1 base, with 10 bases spanning the gap. CDR3 length: 13 residues. CDR1 and CDR2 from the germline V gene are MDHEN and SYDVKM. The CDR3: CASRKGFSYEQYF. As DNA, the CDR3 is TGTGCCAGCAGGAAGGGTTTTTCCTACGAGCAGTACTTC.

This clonotype is judged medium-sized (0.01 to 0.1%). V usage is TRBV6-6 and J usage is TRBJ1-5; D perhaps matches TRBD1 (5 bases). The CDR3 is 14 amino acids. The V gene's germline CDR1 is MNHNY and CDR2 SVGAGI (reference sequence). V lost 3 bases, J lost 3 bases, and 9 bases lay in between. DNA of the CDR3: TGTGCCAGCAGTTATGGGGCAGCCAATCAGCCCCAGCATTTT. Translation gives CASSYGAANQPQHF.

This clonotype was counted between two and nine times. The V call is TRBV6-1, the J call TRBJ2-7, with TRBD2 identical over 11 bases. Looked up from germline, CDR1 is MNHNS and CDR2 is SASEGT. After removal of 2 bases from V and 0 bases from J, the junction contained 6 bases not matched to a gene. There are 17 residues in the CDR3. The CDR3 spells CASSEMVGTSGSYEQYF. Written as DNA, the CDR3 is TGTGCCAGCAGTGAAATGGTCGGGACTAGCGGCTCCTACGAGCAGTACTTC.

CDR3: CASSPPAGTEAFF. The CDR3 DNA reads TGTGCCAGCAGCCCCCCCGCGGGCACTGAAGCTTTCTTT. This chain uses TRBV7-2 with TRBJ1-1; no definite D call. CDR3 size: 13 residues. Germline V gene sequence: CDR1 SGHTA, CDR2 FQGNSA. The ends were cut back, 5 bases at V and 4 bases at J, with 11 bases in the middle. Filled out from reference TRBV7-2 and TRBJ1-1, the complete variable domain reads GAGVSQSPSNKVTEKGKDVELRCDPISGHTALYWYRQSLGQGLEFLIYFQGNSAPDKSGLPSDRFSAERTGGSVSTLTIQRTQQEDSAVYLCASSPPAGTEAFFGQGTRLTVV.

In this sample, this clonotype is medium-sized (0.01 to 0.1%). V and J are TRBV4-1 and TRBJ2-1; weak D call: TRBD1 (6 bases). Trimming removed 1 base from V and 7 bases from J, with 8 bases in between. Germline V lookup: CDR1 MGHRA, CDR2 YSYEKL. The CDR3 is 13 amino acids. The CDR3 coding sequence is TGCGCCAGCAGCCAAGTCACAGGGAATGAGCAGTTCTTC. This translates into CASSQVTGNEQFF.

This clonotype is termed medium-sized. The rearrangement joins TRBV13 to TRBJ2-7, with D unclear. Germline CDR1 and CDR2: PRHDT and FYEKMQ (reference sequence). V lost 5 bases and J lost 6, with 14 bases in between. The CDR3 runs to 13 residues. CDR3 protein: CASSLVPGGEQYF. CDR3 sequence (DNA): TGTGCCAGCAGCCTAGTCCCGGGCGGCGAGCAGTACTTC. The full variable domain, its missing parts supplied by reference TRBV13 and TRBJ2-7, is AAGVIQSPRHLIKEKRETATLKCYPIPRHDTVYWYQQGPGQDPQFLISFYEKMQSDKGSIPDRFSAQQFSDYHSELNMSSLELGDSALYFCASSLVPGGEQYFGPGTRLTVT.

This clonotype was found once. This clone may be a read error of a much larger clone one base away. V usage is TRBV12-3 or TRBV12-4 and J usage is TRBJ2-5; D uncertain. Trimming stripped 5 bases from V and 5 bases from J, with 18 bases between. The CDR3 is 15 residues long. CDR3 protein: CASSEGPVTVETQYF. In DNA, the CDR3 is TGTGCCAGCAGTGAAGGGCCCGTGACGGTTGAGACCCAGTACTTC.

The chain employs TRBV28 and TRBJ1-6, with 9 bases matching TRBD1. Germline CDR1 reads MDHEN; CDR2 reads SYDVKM. The CDR3 extends over 15 amino acids. With V trimmed by 6 bases and J by 5 bases, 5 bases remained unmatched. The CDR3 DNA follows: TGTGCCAGCAGCCCCGGGACAGGGAATAATTCACCCCTCCACTTT. It specifies CASSPGTGNNSPLHF.

Sample share makes this clonotype medium-sized. This chain links TRBV4-3 with TRBJ2-3, with D perhaps matching TRBD1 (5 bases). This CDR3 spans 13 amino acids. V gave up 2 bases and J gave up 4 bases, with 7 bases separating them. CDR1 LGHNA and CDR2 YSLEER come from the germline V gene. CDR3 in amino acids: CASSQQGPDTQYF. DNA for the CDR3: TGCGCCAGCAGCCAACAGGGCCCAGATACGCAGTATTTT.

This clonotype counts as medium-sized. CDR3 sequence: CASSLSGGPYEQYF. CDR3 sequence (DNA): TGCGCCAGCAGCTTGTCGGGGGGCCCCTACGAGCAGTACTTC. The V and J genes are TRBV5-1 and TRBJ2-7, with TRBD2 as a possible D gene (7 bases). CDR1 SGHRS and CDR2 YFSETQ come from the germline V gene. V lost 1 base and J lost 2, with 10 bases in between. CDR3 length: 14 residues. Using reference TRBV5-1 and TRBJ2-7 for the parts outside the CDR3, the full variable domain is KAGVTQTPRYLIKTRGQQVTLSCSPISGHRSVSWYQQTPGQGLQFLFEYFSETQRNKGNFPGRFSGRQFSNSRSEMNVSTLELGDSALYLCASSLSGGPYEQYFGPGTRLTVT.

The gene calls are TRBV12-3 or TRBV12-4 and TRBJ1-6; 8 bases are shared with TRBD1. V lost 5 bases and J lost 8; bases outside the gene matches: 11. This CDR3 is 16 amino acids long. Here the CDR3 DNA reads TGTGCCAGCAGTCGACAGGGGCCCTTTCCGGATTCACCCCTCCACTTT. Translation gives CASSRQGPFPDSPLHF.

In its sample, this clonotype is medium-sized. The chain couples TRBV30 to TRBJ1-1; D not certain. The CDR3 is 11 amino acids. From germline, CDR1 is GTSNPN and CDR2 SVGIG (reference sequence). V was clipped by 3 bases and J by 1 base, with 3 bases between them. CDR3 in amino acids: CAWSWNTEAFF. DNA of the CDR3: TGTGCCTGGAGCTGGAACACTGAAGCTTTCTTT.

The chain uses TRBV4-1 and TRBJ1-1; 8 nucleotides agree with TRBD1. The CDR3 is made up of 14 amino acids. The V gene's germline CDR1 is MGHRA and CDR2 YSYEKL. Trimming took 1 base from V and 5 from J; bases not matched to a gene: 3. Here the CDR3 reads CASSQAGGRTEAFF. In DNA, the CDR3 is TGCGCCAGCAGCCAAGCAGGGGGCCGGACTGAAGCTTTCTTT.

This clonotype was detected only a few times. The CDR3 region is CASNGPGQSYEQYF. CDR3 DNA sequence: TGTGCCAGCAACGGACCGGGACAGTCCTACGAGCAGTACTTC. The rearrangement joins TRBV7-9 to TRBJ2-7; the match to TRBD1 covers 7 bases. The CDR3 totals 14 residues. Looked up from germline, CDR1 is SEHNR and CDR2 is FQNEAQ (reference sequence). V shed 7 bases and J 1 base; nucleotides not matched to a gene: 7.

As for this clonotype: Being one base from a much bigger clone, this may be a read error. The V call is TRBV24-1, the J call TRBJ2-3; 11 bases fit TRBD1. Germline lookup yields CDR1 KGHDR and CDR2 SFDVKD. The CDR3 length is 16 residues. The CDR3: CAASEADRGQGDTQYF. The DNA of the CDR3 is TGTGCCGCCAGTGAAGCGGACAGGGGGCAGGGAGATACGCAGTATTTT.

The chain links TRBV7-3 to TRBJ2-1; D is possibly TRBD1 (7 bases). In germline, CDR1 is SGHTA, CDR2 FQGTGA. V gave up 2 bases and J gave up 7 bases, with 9 bases separating them. This CDR3 spans 13 amino acids. The CDR3 region is CASSLAGGNEQFF. CDR3 nucleotides: TGTGCCAGCAGCTTAGCAGGGGGGAATGAGCAGTTCTTC.